The sequence of this TCR beta chain was determined in a study of liver allograft versus peripheral blood T cells. At the level of the study: T cell receptor repertoires in transplanted livers were compared with those in recipients' peripheral blood.

TCRdb re-analysed the reads in MiXCR, keeping a single row per CDR3 protein. This table has around 10,000 distinct CDR3 sequences, 15% to 20% appearing once. This clonotype was picked up a small number of times. This CDR3 spans 15 amino acids. V was pared by 1 base and J by 6 bases, with 13 bases between. The receptor comes from a human patient who had a liver transplant. These T cells may partly come from the graft donor. V usage is TRBV12-3 or TRBV12-4 and J usage is TRBJ1-5, with D possibly matching TRBD1 (5 bases). This CDR3 reads CASSLGAGETQPQHF. The CDR3 DNA is TGTGCCAGCAGTTTAGGAGCGGGGGAGACTCAGCCCCAGCATTTT.